One sample yielded the 20 T cell receptor beta chains listed below, sequenced in a study of PD-1 blockade in classical Hodgkin lymphoma. With no exception, relapse followed autologous stem cell transplantation in all patients, and brentuximab vedotin exposure varied. Some clones are missing from TCRdb's copy, which holds only in-frame ones; the method was immunoSEQ multiplex PCR. This sample has under 80,000 clones, with 70% to 75% found just once. This sample comprised peripheral blood mononuclear cells (PBMCs), obtained before the second cycle of nivolumab. The receptors originated from a human donor with classical Hodgkin lymphoma.

The J gene is TRBJ2-3, the V gene TRBV11-2; D ambiguous. This CDR3 contains 15 residues. Deletions cut 1 base from V and 0 bases from J, with 8 bases between. From germline, CDR1 is SGHAT and CDR2 FQNNGV. The CDR3 region is CASSLAHRSTDTQYF. DNA of the CDR3: TGTGCCAGCAGCTTAGCCCACAGAAGCACAGATACGCAGTATTTT.

A few counts support this clone. Here the CDR3 DNA reads TGCAGCGTTGATCAATCCTCTGGCTACACCTTC. As protein: CSVDQSSGYTF. The V call is TRBV29-1, the J call TRBJ1-2; D is unresolved. The CDR3 runs 11 residues. Germline loops: CDR1 SQVTM, CDR2 ANQGSEA. Trimming took 3 bases from V and 7 from J, leaving 9 bases between them.

This rearrangement joins TRBV5-8 to TRBJ2-1; D may be TRBD1 (6 bases). The V end lost 0 bases, the J end lost 2 bases, and 9 bases lay between the germline ends. This CDR3 is built from 15 residues. Looked up from germline, CDR1 is SGHTS and CDR2 is YDEGEE. The CDR3 region has the DNA TGTGCCAGCAGCTTGGGACAGGCCGCCTACAATGAGCAGTTCTTC. It codes for CASSLGQAAYNEQFF.

The V and J genes are TRBV6-1 and TRBJ1-2; D is uncertain. This CDR3 spans 11 amino acids. The ends were cut back, 10 bases at V and 4 bases at J, with 10 bases in the middle. Germline values: CDR1 MNHNS, CDR2 SASEGT. CDR3 protein: CATNGVYGYTF. The CDR3 nucleotides read TGTGCCACAAACGGGGTCTATGGCTACACCTTC.

The chain couples TRBV5-1 to TRBJ2-7; D unclear. CDR3 length equals 13 residues. Trimming took off 3 bases at V and 7 bases at J, with 14 bases between the two ends. Germline V gene lookup returns CDR1 SGHRS and CDR2 YFSETQ. CDR3 sequence: CASSYSGQNEQYF. CDR3 sequence (DNA): TGCGCCAGCAGCTATAGTGGGCAGAATGAGCAGTACTTC.

This sequence joins TRBV6-5 and TRBJ1-3; D unresolved. Germline CDR1 and CDR2: MNHEY and SVGAGI. This CDR3 comprises 11 residues. V lost 8 bases and J lost 4, with 6 bases in between. The CDR3 region has the DNA TGTGCCAGCGGTGACGGAAACACCATATATTTT. Its translation: CASGDGNTIYF.

This clone was observed a handful of times. The same CDR3 is also encoded by other DNA sequences in this sample. V and J are TRBV5-1 and TRBJ2-5; 9 bases line up with TRBD2. This CDR3 spans 14 amino acids. V was clipped by 5 bases and J by 2 bases; unmatched bases: 4. In germline, CDR1 is SGHRS, CDR2 YFSETQ. The CDR3 nucleotides read TGCGCCAGCAGGGCTAGCGGGGTTCAAGAGACCCAGTACTTC. Its translation is CASRASGVQETQYF.

The chain couples TRBV7-6 to TRBJ2-3, with TRBD2 matching over 10 bases. The CDR3 spans 15 residues. Germline CDR1 and CDR2: SGHVS and FNYEAQ. J lost 3 bases, V lost 7 bases, and 7 bases had no gene match. CDR3 amino acids: CASTPTSGITDTQYF. The CDR3 nucleotides read TGTGCCAGCACCCCAACTAGCGGGATAACAGATACGCAGTATTTT.

The CDR3 reads CASSRTSGDAYEQYF. As DNA, the CDR3 is TGCGCCAGCAGCAGGACTAGCGGGGATGCCTACGAGCAGTACTTC. The J gene is TRBJ2-7, the V gene TRBV5-1, with 12 bases aligning to TRBD2. This CDR3 has 15 residues. V was clipped by 4 bases and J by 2 bases; unmatched bases: 4. CDR1 SGHRS and CDR2 YFSETQ come from the germline V gene.

This clone was counted between two and nine times. The chain is built from TRBV14 and TRBJ1-6, with 7 bases lining up with TRBD1. The J segment lost 3 bases and the V segment lost 0 bases, leaving 5 bases of the junction unmatched. This CDR3 has 17 amino acids. Germline CDR1 SGHDN, CDR2 FVKESK. CDR3 bases: TGTGCCAGCAGCCAAGATTGGGGGACAGTCTATAATTCACCCCTCCACTTT. Its protein product is CASSQDWGTVYNSPLHF.

J is TRBJ2-2 and V is TRBV15, with D maybe TRBD2 (6 bases). The V end was cut by 5 bases, the J end by 3 bases, with 10 bases between. Looked up from germline, CDR1 is LNHNV and CDR2 is YYDKDF (reference sequence). This CDR3 has 14 residues. The CDR3 region is CATSHGGDTGELFF. CDR3 DNA: TGTGCCACCAGCCACGGAGGGGACACCGGGGAGCTGTTTTTT.

The chain is built from TRBV7-3 and TRBJ2-3; 10 bases agree with TRBD1. This CDR3 is 15 amino acids long. Germline lookup yields CDR1 SGHTA and CDR2 FQGTGA. V gave up 5 bases and J gave up 4 bases; unmatched junction bases: 6. CDR3 coding DNA: TGTGCCAGCAGCCGGACAGGGGGGGCGGCAGATACGCAGTATTTT. This sequence encodes CASSRTGGAADTQYF.

The V gene is TRBV19, the J gene TRBJ1-6; D not certain. The CDR3 length is 15 residues. CDR1 and CDR2 from the germline V gene are LNHDA and SQIVND (reference sequence). Trimming took off 3 bases at V and 1 base at J, with 7 bases between the two ends. CDR3: CASSIRESYNSPLHF. DNA for the CDR3: TGTGCCAGTAGTATCCGGGAGTCCTATAATTCACCCCTCCACTTT.

The V and J genes are TRBV5-1 and TRBJ2-1; D perhaps matches TRBD1 (6 bases). V lost 3 bases to trimming and J lost 5 bases, with 15 bases between them. The CDR3 runs 15 residues. The germline CDR1 and CDR2 sequences are SGHRS and YFSETQ. DNA of the CDR3: TGCGCCAGCAGCTGGGCCGGGACACAGGACAATGAGCAGTTCTTC. Its translation is CASSWAGTQDNEQFF.

The chain uses TRBV2 and TRBJ2-7; D gene uncertain. V was pared by 5 bases and J by 1 base, with 15 bases between. The V gene's germline CDR1 is SNHLY and CDR2 FYNNEI. CDR3 size: 15 residues. The CDR3 spells CASSWAGYTSYEQYF. The CDR3 coding sequence is TGTGCCAGCAGTTGGGCAGGATACACATCCTACGAGCAGTACTTC.

Only a few counts were recorded for this clone. The rearrangement uses TRBV15 and TRBJ1-5; 12 nucleotides line up with TRBD1. J gave up 5 bases and V 0 bases, and 5 bases lay outside the gene matches. Per the germline V gene, CDR1 is LNHNV and CDR2 is YYDKDF (reference sequence). The CDR3 totals 17 residues. The CDR3 reads CATSRDQGTGGYQPQHF. Written as DNA, the CDR3 is TGTGCCACCAGCAGAGATCAGGGGACAGGGGGCTATCAGCCCCAGCATTTT.

This chain joins TRBV5-1 and TRBJ2-3, with 7 bases that match TRBD2. CDR1 is SGHRS, CDR2 YFSETQ, per germline. Unmatched junction bases numbered 9, after V lost 1 base and J lost 4 bases. This CDR3 spans 16 amino acids. CDR3 sequence: CASSLLASGNSDTQYF. In nucleotides, the CDR3 is TGCGCCAGCAGCTTGCTCGCTAGCGGAAACTCAGATACGCAGTATTTT. Full variable domain (rest looked up from reference TRBV5-1 and TRBJ2-3): KAGVTQTPRYLIKTRGQQVTLSCSPISGHRSVSWYQQTPGQGLQFLFEYFSETQRNKGNFPGRFSGRQFSNSRSEMNVSTLELGDSALYLCASSLLASGNSDTQYFGPGTRLTVL.

The CDR3 reads CASSLGLNTEAFF. DNA for the CDR3: TGTGCCAGCAGCTTAGGCCTGAACACTGAAGCTTTCTTT. The genes are TRBV11-2 and TRBJ1-1; D remains ambiguous. Between the trimmed V and J ends, which lost 1 base and 0 bases, there was a span of 3 bases. The CDR3 contains 13 residues. The germline CDR1 and CDR2 sequences are SGHAT and FQNNGV.

The V call is TRBV9, the J call TRBJ2-1; no definite D call. The CDR3 totals 13 residues. V gave up 0 bases and J gave up 8 bases, with 9 bases separating them. CDR1 SGDLS and CDR2 YYNGEE come from the germline V gene. CDR3 sequence (DNA): TGTGCCAGCAGCGTAGAGGGTCAATATGAGCAGTTCTTC. Translation: CASSVEGQYEQFF.

V gene TRBV11-2 combines with J gene TRBJ1-5; D possibly corresponds to TRBD1 (6 bases). V shed 4 bases and J shed 6 bases, with 13 bases lying between them. The CDR3 is 14 residues long. From germline, CDR1 is SGHAT and CDR2 FQNNGV. The CDR3 sequence: CASSSQGLGQPQHF. The CDR3, as DNA: TGTGCCAGCAGCTCCCAGGGGCTTGGTCAGCCCCAGCATTTT.